Shown below are 7 T cell receptor beta chains from a single sample sequenced in a study of blood T cell repertoires in COVID-19. The table came from immunoSEQ multiplex PCR; TCRdb's copy has only in-frame clones and leaves some out. The repertoire consists of 380,000 or so clones, with approximately 80% occurring once and the leading ten covering more than 1%. Sequencing was performed on peripheral blood. The receptors come from a human donor with acute or convalescent COVID-19. The donor label of this sample is uncertain.

The J gene is TRBJ2-7, the V gene TRBV6-5; 11 positions match TRBD2. With 6 bases clipped from V and 0 bases from J, the junction kept 4 bases outside the gene matches. The CDR3 length is 15 residues. CDR1 is MNHEY, CDR2 SVGAGI, per germline. The DNA of the CDR3 is TGTGCCAGCAGCACCGGGACTAGCGGCTCCTACGAGCAGTACTTC. It is translated as CASSTGTSGSYEQYF.

This chain links TRBV7-2 with TRBJ1-2; TRBD1 is a possible D gene (5 bases). The CDR3 spans 15 residues. Trimming pared 0 bases from V and 5 bases from J, leaving 13 bases between. Germline values: CDR1 SGHTA, CDR2 FQGNSA. The CDR3 here is CASSLAQGRSYGYTF. The CDR3, as DNA: TGTGCCAGCAGCTTAGCGCAGGGCAGGTCTTATGGCTACACCTTC. The variable domain in full, completed from reference TRBV7-2 and TRBJ1-2, reads GAGVSQSPSNKVTEKGKDVELRCDPISGHTALYWYRQSLGQGLEFLIYFQGNSAPDKSGLPSDRFSAERTGGSVSTLTIQRTQQEDSAVYLCASSLAQGRSYGYTFGSGTRLTVV.

The rearrangement uses TRBV2 and TRBJ2-3; D remains unclear. V was shortened by 7 bases and J by 6 bases, with 8 bases between the two germline ends. The CDR3 length is 11 residues. In germline, CDR1 is SNHLY, CDR2 FYNNEI. Here the CDR3 reads CASTAADTQYF. In DNA, the CDR3 is TGTGCCAGCACTGCGGCTGATACGCAGTATTTT. Supplemented by reference TRBV2 and TRBJ2-3, the full variable domain reads EPEVTQTPSHQVTQMGQEVILRCVPISNHLYFYWYRQILGQKVEFLVSFYNNEISEKSEIFDDQFSVERPDGSNFTLKIRSTKLEDSAMYFCASTAADTQYFGPGTRLTVL.

The rearrangement links TRBV4-1 to TRBJ2-7; TRBD1 matches 8 bases. Trimming removed 4 bases from V and 5 bases from J; junction bases left unmatched: 10. The CDR3 runs 15 residues. The germline V gene encodes CDR1 MGHRA and CDR2 YSYEKL. The CDR3 DNA reads TGCGCCAGCAGCCCTCACAAAGGACAGGGCGACGAGCAGTACTTC. Its protein is CASSPHKGQGDEQYF.

The chain has TRBV7-9 and TRBJ1-2; 10 nucleotides match TRBD1. Germline trimming cut 1 base from V and 6 bases from J; bases unmatched to any gene: 8. The CDR3 contains 16 residues. In germline, CDR1 is SEHNR, CDR2 FQNEAQ (reference sequence). The CDR3 spells CASSLGPGQGLNGYTF. DNA for the CDR3: TGTGCCAGCAGCTTAGGCCCGGGACAGGGGCTAAATGGCTACACCTTC.

This sequence joins TRBV18 and TRBJ2-1; perhaps TRBD1 as D (5 bases). Looked up from germline, CDR1 is KGHSH and CDR2 is LQKENI. V was clipped by 3 bases and J by 9 bases, with 12 bases between them. The length of the CDR3 is 13 residues. The chain's CDR3 is CASSPDSLGEQFF. The CDR3, as DNA: TGTGCCAGCTCACCCGACAGCTTAGGTGAGCAGTTCTTC.

The rearrangement uses TRBV14 and TRBJ2-3; no clear D. The germline gives CDR1 SGHDN, CDR2 FVKESK. This CDR3 contains 19 residues. V lost 1 base and J lost 6, with 26 bases in between. The CDR3 reads CASSQASYRALSGRDTQYF. The CDR3, as DNA: TGTGCCAGCAGCCAAGCAAGCTACCGCGCCCTGAGTGGCAGGGATACGCAGTATTTT.